This paragraph reports one TCR beta chain. Its specific antigen is unknown. Base quality data are lacking; no much larger clone is found one base away. Taken from cysteine to phenylalanine, the CDR3 has 13 residues. This entry keeps only the CDR3 DNA: 39 bases, framed from base 1. Looking up the germline V gene yields CDR1 SGHRS and CDR2 YFSETQ. V and J lose 4 bases and 3 bases, and a span of 11 bases separates them. The CDR3 regions of human TCRbeta chains were analyzed by immunosequencing. As for the original processing: Repertoire TCRs were checked for matches against a reference library of SARS-CoV-2-specific TCRs that had been generated using the MIRA antigen-specificity platform. Breadth was defined as the fraction of unique TCRs that were SARS-CoV-2-associated, and depth was defined as the fraction of total T cells that were SARS-CoV-2-associated. Using the MIRA data, each spike-specific TCR was mapped to the spike region that the TCR reacts to and placed in a CD4 or CD8 class. Log10-transformed breadth and depth values were compared by one-way ANOVA with Sidak's multiple comparisons tests. In TCRdb, the immuneACCESS table is reduced to in-frame sequences with V and J assigned. These tables do not hold every clone; where another copy was compared, an unresolved V gene accounts for under half, and the others remain unexplained. V and J calls and clone size come straight from that table; D and trimming were deduced from the DNA. For this sample there are about 120,000 clones; around 90% appear just once. The ten largest clones take up just over 2.5% of the sample.

What this sample's time point label stands for: about 28 days (+/-7) after the second vaccine dose. AZD1222 recipients given second doses at about 4 weeks or at about 12 weeks were pooled, since spike-specific TCR depth and breadth were not found to differ between the two schedules. Vaccinee samples were obtained from the UK trials COV001 and COV002, which included a single-blind randomized controlled phase 2/3 trial of AZD1222 (ChAdOx1 nCoV-19) in healthy adults. For TCRbeta chain sequencing, PBMC samples from trial participants were taken at day 0 and at day 28 after the second dose. The record originates from a study of T cell responses to AZD1222 COVID-19 vaccine (dated by TCRdb to the early 2020s). Regarding the research as a whole: A total of 240 or so trial participants underwent TCR sequencing, of whom 200 to 220 had received two doses of AZD1222 and roughly 26 had received two doses of the MenACWY control vaccine. Trial participants were enrolled by age into 18-55, 56-69 and 70-plus year subgroups, with roughly 150, 30 and 60 TCR-sequenced participants respectively. The paper's findings and limits, for the study overall: Reportedly, close to half of the unique spike-specific TCRs recognized epitopes lying outside the regions that are mutated in the B.1.351 and B.1.1.7 variants. The 56-69-year group was small, and its depth increase did not reach significance, likely because of low power. Vaccine-associated CD4 TCRs spanned the whole spike protein, with dominant responses in regions 160-218 and 743-854. Participants were mostly white British, with more females than males. The authors suggested clonal diversity may have been underestimated. Conclusions about previously exposed vaccinees are limited because only six or seven AZD1222 recipients were SARS-CoV-2 seropositive at baseline. Because no day 14 peak-response samples were available, the repertoires could be characterized only after the peak T cell response. After two AZD1222 doses, both the breadth and the depth of spike-specific TCRs were significantly higher than at day 0 and than in MenACWY recipients.

The chain joins TRBV5-1 to TRBJ2-7, and perhaps TRBD1 as D gene, on 5 matching bases. The specimen comprised peripheral blood, sampled 28 days after the second AZD1222 dose. This receptor was taken from an adult who received the AZD1222 COVID-19 vaccine. The nucleotide sequence reads as follows: TGCGCCAGCAGCCCAGGGAATAACTACGAGCAGTACTTC. This yields the protein CASSPGNNYEQYF.